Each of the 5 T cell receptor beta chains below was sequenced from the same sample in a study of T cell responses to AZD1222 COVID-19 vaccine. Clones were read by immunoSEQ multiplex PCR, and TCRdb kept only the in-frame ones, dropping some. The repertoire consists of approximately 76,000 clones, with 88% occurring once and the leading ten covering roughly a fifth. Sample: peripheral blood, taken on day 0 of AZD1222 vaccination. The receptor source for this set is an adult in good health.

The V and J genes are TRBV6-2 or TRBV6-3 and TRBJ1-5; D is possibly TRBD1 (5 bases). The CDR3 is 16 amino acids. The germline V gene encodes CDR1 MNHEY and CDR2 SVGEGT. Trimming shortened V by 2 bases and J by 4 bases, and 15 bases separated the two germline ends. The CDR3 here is CASSYPGTQRNQPQHF. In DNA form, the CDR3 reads TGTGCCAGCAGTTACCCCGGGACGCAACGTAATCAGCCCCAGCATTTT.

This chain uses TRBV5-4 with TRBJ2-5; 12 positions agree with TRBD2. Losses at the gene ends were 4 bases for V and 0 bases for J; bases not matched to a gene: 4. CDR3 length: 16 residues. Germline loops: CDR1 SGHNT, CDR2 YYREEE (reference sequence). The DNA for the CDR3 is TGTGCCAGCAGCCCGAGACTAGCGGGGGACCAAGAGACCCAGTACTTC. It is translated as CASSPRLAGDQETQYF. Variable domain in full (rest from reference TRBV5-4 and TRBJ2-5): ETGVTQSPTHLIKTRGQQVTLRCSSQSGHNTVSWYQQALGQGPQFIFQYYREEENGRGNFPPRFSGLQFPNYSSELNVNALELDDSALYLCASSPRLAGDQETQYFGPGTRLLVL.

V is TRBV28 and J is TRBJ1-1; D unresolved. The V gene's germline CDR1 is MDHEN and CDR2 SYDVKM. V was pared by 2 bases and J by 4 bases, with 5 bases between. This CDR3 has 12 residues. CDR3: CASSLAGTEAFF. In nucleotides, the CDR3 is TGTGCCAGCAGTTTAGCTGGCACTGAAGCTTTCTTT.

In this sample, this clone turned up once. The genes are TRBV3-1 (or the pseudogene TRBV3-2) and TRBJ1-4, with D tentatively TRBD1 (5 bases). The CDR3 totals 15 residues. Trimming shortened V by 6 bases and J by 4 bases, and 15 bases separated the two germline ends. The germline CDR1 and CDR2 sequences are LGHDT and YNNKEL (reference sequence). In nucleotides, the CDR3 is TGTGCCAGCAGATCCGGGACCGCTCTTAATGAAAAACTGTTTTTT. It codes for CASRSGTALNEKLFF.

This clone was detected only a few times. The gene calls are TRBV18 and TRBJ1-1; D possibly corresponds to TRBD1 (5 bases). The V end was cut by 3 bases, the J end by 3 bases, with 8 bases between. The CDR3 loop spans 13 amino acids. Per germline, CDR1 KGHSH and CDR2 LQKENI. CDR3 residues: CASSPTGDTEAFF. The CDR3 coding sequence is TGTGCCAGCTCACCTACAGGAGACACTGAAGCTTTCTTT.